This entry is about one T cell receptor beta chain. What it recognizes is unknown. This sample includes further DNA sequences coding for the same CDR3. The entry originates in a study of shared clonotypes between healthy human individuals. About the research overall: Every donor yielded three CD4 naive, three CD4 memory, two CD8 naive and one CD8 memory plate.

General study points: All-four-donor shared clonotypes had higher generation probabilities than non-shared clonotypes did.

TCRdb's table, derived via immunoSEQ multiplex PCR, lists solely in-frame clones and lacks some. The sample includes about 680,000 clones, just over 90% of them seen just once. The germline V gene has CDR1 SGHVS and CDR2 FQNEAQ. The V gene lost 5 bases and the J gene lost 5 bases, with 16 bases spanning the gap. This CDR3 has 15 residues. CD45RO negativity and positive selection for CCR7 defined naive CD8 cells, a population that excluded terminally differentiated effector memory CD45RA+ cells. Sequencing used naive CD8+ T cells sorted from blood. The origin of this receptor is a man in his thirties or forties in good health. This rearrangement joins TRBV7-8 to TRBJ1-5, with D perhaps matching TRBD1 (6 bases). CDR3 region: CASSTQGLIYQPQHF. CDR3 bases: TGTGCCAGCAGCACCCAGGGGCTGATCTATCAGCCCCAGCATTTT.